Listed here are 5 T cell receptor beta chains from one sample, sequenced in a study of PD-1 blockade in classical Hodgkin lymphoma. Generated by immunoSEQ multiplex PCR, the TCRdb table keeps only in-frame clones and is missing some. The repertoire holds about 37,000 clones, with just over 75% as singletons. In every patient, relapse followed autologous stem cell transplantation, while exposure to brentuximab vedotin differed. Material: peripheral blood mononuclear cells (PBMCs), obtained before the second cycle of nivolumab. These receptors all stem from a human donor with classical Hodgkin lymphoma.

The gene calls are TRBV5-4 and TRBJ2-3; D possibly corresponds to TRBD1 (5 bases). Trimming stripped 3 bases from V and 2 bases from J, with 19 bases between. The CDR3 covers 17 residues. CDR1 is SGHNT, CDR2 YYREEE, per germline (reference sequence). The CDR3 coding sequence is TGTGCCAGCAGCTCGACGGAAACAGGCCCCGTCACAGATACGCAGTATTTT. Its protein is CASSSTETGPVTDTQYF.

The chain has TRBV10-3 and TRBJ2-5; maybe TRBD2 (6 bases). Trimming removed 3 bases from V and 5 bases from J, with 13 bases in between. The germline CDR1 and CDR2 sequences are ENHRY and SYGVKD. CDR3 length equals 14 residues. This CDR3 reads CAISDLATDETQYF. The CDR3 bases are TGTGCCATCAGTGACCTAGCGACTGATGAGACCCAGTACTTC.

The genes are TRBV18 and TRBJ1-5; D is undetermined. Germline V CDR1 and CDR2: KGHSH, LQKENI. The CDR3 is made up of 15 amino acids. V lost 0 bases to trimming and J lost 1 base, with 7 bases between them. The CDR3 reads CASSPPGRSNQPQHF. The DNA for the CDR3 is TGTGCCAGCTCACCACCGGGCAGGAGCAATCAGCCCCAGCATTTT.

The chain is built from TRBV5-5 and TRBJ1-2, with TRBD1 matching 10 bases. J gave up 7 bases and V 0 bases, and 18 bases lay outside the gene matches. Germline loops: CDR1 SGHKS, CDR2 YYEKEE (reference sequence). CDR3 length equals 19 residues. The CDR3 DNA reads TGTGCCAGCAGCTTGGCCTGGTTTTCCCCGGGACAGGGGTCGCCTGGCTACACCTTC. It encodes CASSLAWFSPGQGSPGYTF.

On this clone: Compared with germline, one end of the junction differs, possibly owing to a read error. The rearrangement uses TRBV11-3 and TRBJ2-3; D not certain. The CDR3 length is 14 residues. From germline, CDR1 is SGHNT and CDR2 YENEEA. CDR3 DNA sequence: TGCGCCAGCAGCCAAGGACCAGGCACAGATACGCAGTATTTT. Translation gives CASSQGPGTDTQYF.